This T cell receptor (beta chain) was identified during a study of blood T cells in healthy people across ages. Whole-study findings and limits: Estimates of total diversity, which came from one million sequenced T cells, were considered to be underestimates.

With a J-beta primer mix and a sample-barcoded 5' primer, a second PCR ran roughly 6 to 11 cycles. One entry per CDR3 protein results from TCRdb running MiXCR on the 5' RACE reads. The data contain more than 750,000 distinct CDR3 sequences, 25% to 30% of them singletons. Concerning this clonotype itself: The antigen is unknown.

The junction had 6 bases not matched to a gene; V was cut back by 6 bases and J by 1 base. This CDR3 is built from 14 residues. Per germline, CDR1 MNHNS and CDR2 SASEGT. Healthy Russian Caucasian donors spanned ages 6 to 90 years. Extractions gave at least 5 micrograms of total RNA per sample. The sample was also linked to a second study, of T cells of mothers and their children.

V and J are TRBV6-1 and TRBJ2-7; 7 bases agree with TRBD2. Sequencing input: blood. The TCR was taken from a woman in her 40s in good health. Here the CDR3 DNA reads TGTGCCAGCAGAAAGCGGGGTGTTTCCTACGAGCAGTACTTC. It encodes CASRKRGVSYEQYF.